The source of this T cell receptor beta chain is a study of shared clonotypes between healthy human individuals. An assay was performed, and its level was deep. Repertoires were generated with immunoSEQ multiplex PCR, while TCRdb's copy carries only in-frame clones and drops some. Of about 230,000 clones in the sample, just over 65% were seen once. Trimming shortened V by 0 bases and J by 2 bases, and 8 bases separated the two germline ends. Germline CDR1 and CDR2: LNHDA and SQIVND (reference sequence). CDR3 size: 14 residues. This sequence joins TRBV19 and TRBJ2-7, with D perhaps matching TRBD2 (6 bases). The TCR was taken from a man younger than 45 in good health. The specimen was memory CD4+ T cells sorted from blood. The subset denotes: CD45RA-negative fraction. CDR3 residues: CASSIEEGPYEQYF. CDR3 DNA: TGTGCCAGTAGTATAGAGGAGGGACCCTACGAGCAGTACTTC.